This T cell receptor beta chain is from a study of OX40 agonist ivuxolimab in advanced cancers. About the research overall: Those treated in dose escalation had hepatocellular carcinoma, melanoma, renal cell cancer or head and neck cancer.

Assay used: immunoSEQ multiplex PCR; TCRdb lists only in-frame clones, some missing. Here the sample spans 150,000 to 180,000 clones, 90% to 95% being singletons. Sampling times: baseline, cycle 4 day 1, cycle 7 day 1. The sequencing used CD4+ or CD8+ T cells sorted from blood, collected in a trial of the OX40 agonist ivuxolimab. The TCR was taken from an adult with an advanced solid tumor such as melanoma, head and neck, liver or kidney cancer.

The CDR3 DNA reads as TGCGCCAGCAGCCCCTCCCTAGCGGGGGTTCACTACAATGAGCAGTTCTTC. This gives the protein CASSPSLAGVHYNEQFF. The rearrangement links TRBV4-1 to TRBJ2-1; 10 nucleotides match TRBD2. Germline CDR1 is MGHRA and CDR2 is YSYEKL. The CDR3 length is 17 residues. The junction had 9 bases not matched to a gene; V was cut back by 4 bases and J by 3 bases.